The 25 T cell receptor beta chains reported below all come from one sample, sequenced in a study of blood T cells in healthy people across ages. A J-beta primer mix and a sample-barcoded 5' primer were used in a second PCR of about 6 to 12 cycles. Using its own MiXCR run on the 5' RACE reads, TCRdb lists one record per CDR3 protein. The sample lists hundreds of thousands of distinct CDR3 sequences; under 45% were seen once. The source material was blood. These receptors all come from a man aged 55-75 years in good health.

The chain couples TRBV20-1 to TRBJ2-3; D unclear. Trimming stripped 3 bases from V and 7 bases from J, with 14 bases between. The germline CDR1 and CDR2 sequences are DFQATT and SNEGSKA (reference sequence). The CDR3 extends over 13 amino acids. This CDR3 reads CSARSPGSYTQYF. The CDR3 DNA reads TGCAGTGCTAGGTCACCCGGCAGTTATACGCAGTATTTT.

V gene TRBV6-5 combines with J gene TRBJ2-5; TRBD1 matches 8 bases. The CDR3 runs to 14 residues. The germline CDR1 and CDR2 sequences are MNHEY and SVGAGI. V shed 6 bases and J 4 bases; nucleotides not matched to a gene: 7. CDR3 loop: CASRPDRVAETQYF. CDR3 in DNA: TGTGCCAGCAGACCGGACAGGGTCGCAGAGACCCAGTACTTC.

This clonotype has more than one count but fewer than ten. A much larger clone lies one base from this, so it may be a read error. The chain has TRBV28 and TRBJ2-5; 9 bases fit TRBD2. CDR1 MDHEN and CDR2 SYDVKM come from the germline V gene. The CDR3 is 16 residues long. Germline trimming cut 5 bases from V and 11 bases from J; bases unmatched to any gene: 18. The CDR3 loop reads CASSTRVAGGHNEQYF. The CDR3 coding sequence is TGTGCCAGCAGTACACGCGTGGCGGGGGGGCACAATGAGCAGTACTTC. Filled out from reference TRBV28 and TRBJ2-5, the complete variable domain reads DVKVTQSSRYLVKRTGEKVFLECVQDMDHENMFWYRQDPGLGLRLIYFSYDVKMKEKGDIPEGYSVSREKKERFSLILESASTNQTSMYLCASSTRVAGGHNEQYFGPGTRLLVL.

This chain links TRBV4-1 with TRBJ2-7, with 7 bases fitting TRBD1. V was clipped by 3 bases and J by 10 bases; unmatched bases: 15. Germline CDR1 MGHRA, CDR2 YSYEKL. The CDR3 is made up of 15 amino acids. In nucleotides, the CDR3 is TGCGCCAGCAGCCAGGACCTTGACAGGACAGGCACCCAGTACTTC. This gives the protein CASSQDLDRTGTQYF.

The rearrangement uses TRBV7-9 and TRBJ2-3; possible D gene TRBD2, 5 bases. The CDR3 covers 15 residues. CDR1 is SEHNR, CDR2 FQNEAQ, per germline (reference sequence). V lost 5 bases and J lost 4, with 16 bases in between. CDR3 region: CASSVVIEGPDTQYF. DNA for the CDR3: TGTGCCAGCAGCGTAGTCATTGAGGGTCCAGATACGCAGTATTTT.

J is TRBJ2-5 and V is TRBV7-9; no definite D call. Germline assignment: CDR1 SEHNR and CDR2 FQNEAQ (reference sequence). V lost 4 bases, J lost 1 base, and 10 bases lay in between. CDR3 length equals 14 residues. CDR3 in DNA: TGTGCCAGCAGCTCCCGGGCCCCCCAAGAGACCCAGTACTTC. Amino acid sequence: CASSSRAPQETQYF.

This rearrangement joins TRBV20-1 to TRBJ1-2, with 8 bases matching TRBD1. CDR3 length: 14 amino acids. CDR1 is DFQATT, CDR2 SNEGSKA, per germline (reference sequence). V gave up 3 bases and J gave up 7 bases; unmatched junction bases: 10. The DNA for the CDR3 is TGCAGTGCTAGCCGACAGGGGCCCTACTCTGGCTACACCTTC. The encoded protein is CSASRQGPYSGYTF.

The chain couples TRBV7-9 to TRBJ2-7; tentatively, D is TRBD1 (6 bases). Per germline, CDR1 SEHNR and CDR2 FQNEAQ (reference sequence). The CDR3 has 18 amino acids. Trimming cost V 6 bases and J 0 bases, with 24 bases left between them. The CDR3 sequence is CASSLSRGHGQYSYEQYF. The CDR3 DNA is TGTGCCAGCAGTTTATCCAGGGGTCACGGACAGTACTCCTACGAGCAGTACTTC.

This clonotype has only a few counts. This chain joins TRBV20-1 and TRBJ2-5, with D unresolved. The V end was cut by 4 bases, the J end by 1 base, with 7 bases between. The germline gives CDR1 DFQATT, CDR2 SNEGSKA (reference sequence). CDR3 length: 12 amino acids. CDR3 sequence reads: CSANPLQETQYF. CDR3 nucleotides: TGCAGTGCTAACCCTCTCCAAGAGACCCAGTACTTC.

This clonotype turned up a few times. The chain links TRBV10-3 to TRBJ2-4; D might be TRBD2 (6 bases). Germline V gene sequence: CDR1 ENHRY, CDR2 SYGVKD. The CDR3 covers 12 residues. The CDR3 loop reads CTCTRRVNIQYF. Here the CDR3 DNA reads TGTACCTGCACACGGAGGGTAAACATTCAGTACTTC.

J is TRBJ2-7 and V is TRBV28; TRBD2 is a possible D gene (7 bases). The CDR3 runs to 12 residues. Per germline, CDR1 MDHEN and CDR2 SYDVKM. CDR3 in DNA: TGTGCTTCCCTAGGGGGGGGCTACGAGCAGTACTTC. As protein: CASLGGGYEQYF.

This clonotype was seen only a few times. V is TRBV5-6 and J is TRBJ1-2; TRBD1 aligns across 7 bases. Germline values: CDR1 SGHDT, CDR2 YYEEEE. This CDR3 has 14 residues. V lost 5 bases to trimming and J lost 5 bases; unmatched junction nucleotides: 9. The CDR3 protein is CASSLGQVGYGYTF. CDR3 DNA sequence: TGTGCCAGCAGTTTAGGACAGGTCGGGTATGGCTACACCTTC.

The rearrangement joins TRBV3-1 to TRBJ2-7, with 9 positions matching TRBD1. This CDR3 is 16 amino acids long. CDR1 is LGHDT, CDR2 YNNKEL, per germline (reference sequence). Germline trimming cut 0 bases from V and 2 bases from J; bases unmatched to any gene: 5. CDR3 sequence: CASSQDWGTGTYEQYF. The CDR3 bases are TGTGCCAGCAGCCAAGATTGGGGGACAGGGACCTACGAGCAGTACTTC.

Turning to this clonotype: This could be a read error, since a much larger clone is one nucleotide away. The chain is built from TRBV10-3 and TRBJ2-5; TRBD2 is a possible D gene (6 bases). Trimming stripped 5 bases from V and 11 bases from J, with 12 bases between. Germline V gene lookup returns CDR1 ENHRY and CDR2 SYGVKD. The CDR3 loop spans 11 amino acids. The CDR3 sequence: CAISNREQQYF. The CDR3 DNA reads TGTGCCATCAGTAATCGGGAGCAGCAGTACTTC.

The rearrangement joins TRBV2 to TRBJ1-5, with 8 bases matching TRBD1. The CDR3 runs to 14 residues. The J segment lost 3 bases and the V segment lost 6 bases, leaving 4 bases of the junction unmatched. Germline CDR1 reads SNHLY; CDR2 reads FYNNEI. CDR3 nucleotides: TGTGCCAGCAGGGGGACAGGAGACAATCAGCCCCAGCATTTT. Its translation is CASRGTGDNQPQHF.

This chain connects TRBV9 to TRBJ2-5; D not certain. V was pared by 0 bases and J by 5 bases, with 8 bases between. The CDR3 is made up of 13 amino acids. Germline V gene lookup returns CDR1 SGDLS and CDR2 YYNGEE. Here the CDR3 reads CASSVASWETQYF. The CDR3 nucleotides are TGTGCCAGCAGCGTAGCGTCCTGGGAGACCCAGTACTTC.

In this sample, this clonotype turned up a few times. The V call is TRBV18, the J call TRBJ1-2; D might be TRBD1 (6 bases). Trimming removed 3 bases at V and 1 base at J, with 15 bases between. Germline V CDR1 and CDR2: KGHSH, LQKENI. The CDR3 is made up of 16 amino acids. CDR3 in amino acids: CASSPRATGYNYGYTF. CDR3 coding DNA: TGTGCCAGCTCACCGCGAGCTACAGGGTATAACTATGGCTACACCTTC.

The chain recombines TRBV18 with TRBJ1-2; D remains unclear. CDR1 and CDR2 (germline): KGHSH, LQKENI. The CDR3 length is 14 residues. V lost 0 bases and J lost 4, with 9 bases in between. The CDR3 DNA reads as TGTGCCAGCTCACCACCGGAAGCGAGCTATGGCTACACCTTC. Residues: CASSPPEASYGYTF.

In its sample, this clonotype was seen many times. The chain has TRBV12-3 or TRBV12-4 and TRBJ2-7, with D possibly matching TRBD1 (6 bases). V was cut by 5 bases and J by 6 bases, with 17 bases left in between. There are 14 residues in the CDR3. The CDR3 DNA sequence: TGTGCCAGCAGTCCGACAGGTGTGAACGTCGAGCAGTACTTC. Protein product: CASSPTGVNVEQYF.

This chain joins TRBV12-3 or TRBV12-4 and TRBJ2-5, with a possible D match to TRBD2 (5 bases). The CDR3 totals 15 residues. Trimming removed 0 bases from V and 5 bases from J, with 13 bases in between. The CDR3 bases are TGTGCCAGCAGTTTAGCGCGACGGGGTAGGGAGACCCAGTACTTC. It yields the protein CASSLARRGRETQYF.

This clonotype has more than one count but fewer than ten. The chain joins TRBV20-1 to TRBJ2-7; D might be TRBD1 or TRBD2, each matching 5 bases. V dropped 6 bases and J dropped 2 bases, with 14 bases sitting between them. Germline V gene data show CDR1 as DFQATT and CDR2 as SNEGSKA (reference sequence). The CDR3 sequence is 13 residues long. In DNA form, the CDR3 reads TGCAGTGCCACGGACACCGGGGCCTACGAGCAGTACTTC. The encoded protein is CSATDTGAYEQYF.

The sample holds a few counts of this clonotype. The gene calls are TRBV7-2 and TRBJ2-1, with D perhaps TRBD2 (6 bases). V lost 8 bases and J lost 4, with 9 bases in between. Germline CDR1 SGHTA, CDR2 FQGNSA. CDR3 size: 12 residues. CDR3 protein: CASGREYNEQFF. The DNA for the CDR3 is TGTGCCAGCGGCCGGGAGTACAATGAGCAGTTCTTC. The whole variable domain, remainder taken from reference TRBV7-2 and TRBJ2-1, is GAGVSQSPSNKVTEKGKDVELRCDPISGHTALYWYRQSLGQGLEFLIYFQGNSAPDKSGLPSDRFSAERTGGSVSTLTIQRTQQEDSAVYLCASGREYNEQFFGPGTRLTVL.

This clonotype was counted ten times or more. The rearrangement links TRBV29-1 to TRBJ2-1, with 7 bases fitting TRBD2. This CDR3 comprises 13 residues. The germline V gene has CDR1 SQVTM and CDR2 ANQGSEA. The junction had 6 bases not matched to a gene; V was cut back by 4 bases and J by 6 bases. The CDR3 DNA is TGCAGCGTTGGTGTGGGGGGGGGCAATGAGCAGTTCTTC. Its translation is CSVGVGGGNEQFF.

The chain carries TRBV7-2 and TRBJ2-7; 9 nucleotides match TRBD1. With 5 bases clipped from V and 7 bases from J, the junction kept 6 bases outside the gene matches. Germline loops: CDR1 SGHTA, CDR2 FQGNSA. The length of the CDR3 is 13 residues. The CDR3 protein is CASSHRGLNEQYF. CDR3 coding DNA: TGTGCCAGCAGCCACAGGGGGCTTAATGAGCAGTACTTC.

CDR3 sequence reads: CSDGTLNTEAFF. CDR3 in DNA: TGCAGCGACGGGACACTGAACACTGAAGCTTTCTTT. V gene TRBV29-1 combines with J gene TRBJ1-1, with D perhaps matching TRBD1 (6 bases). Trimming removed 7 bases at V and 0 bases at J, with 9 bases between. Germline loops: CDR1 SQVTM, CDR2 ANQGSEA. The CDR3 extends over 12 amino acids.